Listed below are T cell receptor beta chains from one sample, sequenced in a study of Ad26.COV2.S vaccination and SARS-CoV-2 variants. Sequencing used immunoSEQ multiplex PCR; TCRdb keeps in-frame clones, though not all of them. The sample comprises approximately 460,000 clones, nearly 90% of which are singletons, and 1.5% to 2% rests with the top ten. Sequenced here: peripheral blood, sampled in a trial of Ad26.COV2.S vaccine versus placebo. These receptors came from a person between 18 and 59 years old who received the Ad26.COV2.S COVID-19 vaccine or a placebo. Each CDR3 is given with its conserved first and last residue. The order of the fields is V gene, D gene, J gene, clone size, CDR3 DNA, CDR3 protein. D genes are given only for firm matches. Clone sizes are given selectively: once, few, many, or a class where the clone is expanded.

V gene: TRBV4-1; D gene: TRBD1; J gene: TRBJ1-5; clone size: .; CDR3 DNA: TGCGCCAGCAGCCAAGGTGATGCCTTAACAGGGGAGAGCAATCAGCCCCAGCATTTT; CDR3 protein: CASSQGDALTGESNQPQHF
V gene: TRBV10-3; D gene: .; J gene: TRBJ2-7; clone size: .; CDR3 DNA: TGTGCCATCAGTGACAGGGCAGCCTACGAGCAGTACTTC; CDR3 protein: CAISDRAAYEQYF
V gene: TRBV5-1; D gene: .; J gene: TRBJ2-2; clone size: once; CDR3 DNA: TGCGCCAGCAGCGCGACCTGGGAGCGCACCGGGGAGCTGTTTTTT; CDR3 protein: CASSATWERTGELFF
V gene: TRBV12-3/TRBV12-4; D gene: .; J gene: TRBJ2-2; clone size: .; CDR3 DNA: TGTGCACTGAGGGATACGAACACCGGGGAGCTGTTTTTT; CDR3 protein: CALRDTNTGELFF
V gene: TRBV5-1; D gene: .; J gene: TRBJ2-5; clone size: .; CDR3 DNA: TGCGCCAGCAGCTTGCCCCGCCTCGGGGGACCGACCCAGTACTTC; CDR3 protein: CASSLPRLGGPTQYF
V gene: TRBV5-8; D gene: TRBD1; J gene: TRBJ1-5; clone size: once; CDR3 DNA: TGTGCCAGCAGAAGGATGGGACAGGGCCATCAGCCCCAGCATTTT; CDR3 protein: CASRRMGQGHQPQHF
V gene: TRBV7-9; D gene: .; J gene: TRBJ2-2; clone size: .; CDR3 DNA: TGTGCCAGCAGCTTAGGTCAGGGTAGGACCGGGGAGCTGTTTTTT; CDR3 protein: CASSLGQGRTGELFF
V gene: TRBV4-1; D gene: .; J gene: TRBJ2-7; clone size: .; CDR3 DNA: TGCGCCAGCAGCCAGGGGGAAACCTACGAGCAGTACTTC; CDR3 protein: CASSQGETYEQYF
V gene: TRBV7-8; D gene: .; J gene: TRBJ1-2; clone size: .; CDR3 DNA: TGTGCCAGCACCCTTAGTACAGGTCAGGCCTATGGCTACACCTTC; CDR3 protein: CASTLSTGQAYGYTF
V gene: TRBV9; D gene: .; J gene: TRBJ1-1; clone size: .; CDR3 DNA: TGTGCCAGCAGAGCGGAACATATGAACACTGAAGCTTTCTTT; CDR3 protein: CASRAEHMNTEAFF
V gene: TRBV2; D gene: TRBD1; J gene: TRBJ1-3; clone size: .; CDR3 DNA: TGTGCCAGCAGTGAGGGGACAGGGGATCCTGGAAACACCATATATTTT; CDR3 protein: CASSEGTGDPGNTIYF
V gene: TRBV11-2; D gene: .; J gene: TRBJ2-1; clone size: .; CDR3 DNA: TGTGCCAGCAGCTTAGGCAACCACAATGAGCAGTTCTTC; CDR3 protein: CASSLGNHNEQFF
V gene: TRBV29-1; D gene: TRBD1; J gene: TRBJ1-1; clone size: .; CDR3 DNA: TGCAGCGCCTGGGACAGGGGCGGGACTGAAGCTTTCTTT; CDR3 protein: CSAWDRGGTEAFF
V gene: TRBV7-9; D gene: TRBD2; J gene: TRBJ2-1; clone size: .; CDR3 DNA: TGTGCCAGCAGCTTAATCGGGGGGAGCAATGAGCAGTTCTTC; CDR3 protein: CASSLIGGSNEQFF
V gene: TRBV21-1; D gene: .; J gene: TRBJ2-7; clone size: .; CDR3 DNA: TGTGCCATCCTCCTTTACAGGGTCGGCTACGAGCAGTACTTC; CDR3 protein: CAILLYRVGYEQYF
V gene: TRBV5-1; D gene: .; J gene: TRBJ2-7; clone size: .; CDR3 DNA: TGCGCCAGCAGCGGGAACCCGGACGAGCAGTACTTC; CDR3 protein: CASSGNPDEQYF
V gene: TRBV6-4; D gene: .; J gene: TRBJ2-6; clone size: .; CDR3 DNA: TGTGCCAGCAGTGACTCGATGGGGTCTGGGGCCAACGTCCTGACTTTC; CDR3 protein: CASSDSMGSGANVLTF
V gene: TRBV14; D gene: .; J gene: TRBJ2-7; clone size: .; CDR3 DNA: TGTGCCAGCAGCCAAGTACCTAGCTACGAGCAGTACTTC; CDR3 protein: CASSQVPSYEQYF
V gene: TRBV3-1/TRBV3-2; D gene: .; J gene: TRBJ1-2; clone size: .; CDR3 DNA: TGTGCCAGCAGCCAAGGTCAGGGGTTGTCTTTGCGTGGCTACACCTTC; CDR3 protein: CASSQGQGLSLRGYTF
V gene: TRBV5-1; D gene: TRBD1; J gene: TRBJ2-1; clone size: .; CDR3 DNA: TGCGCCAGCAGCCAGGGACAGGGGCGTTACAATGAGCAGTTCTTC; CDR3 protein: CASSQGQGRYNEQFF
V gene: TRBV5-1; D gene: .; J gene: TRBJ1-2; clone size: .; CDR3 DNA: TGCGCCAGCAGCTTGGGGAGCTATGGCTACACCTTC; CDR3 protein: CASSLGSYGYTF
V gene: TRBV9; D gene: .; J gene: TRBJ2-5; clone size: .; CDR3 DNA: TGTGCCAGCAGCGTAGGTAGGGCCCGTGGGGGAGTGGAGACCCAGTACTTC; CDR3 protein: CASSVGRARGGVETQYF
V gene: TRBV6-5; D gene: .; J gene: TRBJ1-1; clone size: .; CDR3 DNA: TGTGCCAGCAGTTACAAAGGCTCCTCGGGGGCTGAAGCTTTCTTT; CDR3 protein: CASSYKGSSGAEAFF
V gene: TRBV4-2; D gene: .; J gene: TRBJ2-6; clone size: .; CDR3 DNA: TGTGCCAGCAGCCATGTGTCACCAGGATCCTCTGGGGCCAACGTCCTGACTTTC; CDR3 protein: CASSHVSPGSSGANVLTF
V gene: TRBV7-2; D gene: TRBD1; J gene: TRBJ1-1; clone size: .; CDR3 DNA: TGTGCCAGCAGCGCAAGGACAGGGAGTTTGAACACTGAAGCTTTCTTT; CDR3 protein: CASSARTGSLNTEAFF
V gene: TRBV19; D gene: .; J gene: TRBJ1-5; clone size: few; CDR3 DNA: TGTGCCAGTAGTATCCTACAGGGAGGCAATCAGCCCCAGCATTTT; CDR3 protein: CASSILQGGNQPQHF
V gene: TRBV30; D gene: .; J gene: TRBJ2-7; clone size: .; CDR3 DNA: TGTGCCTGGAGCTCCCAGGGGTACGAGCAGTACTTC; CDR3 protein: CAWSSQGYEQYF
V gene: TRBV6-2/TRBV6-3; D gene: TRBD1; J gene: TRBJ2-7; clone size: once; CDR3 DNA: TGTGCCAGCAGTAACCGGGACAGATATCGAGGGGACGAGCAGTACTTC; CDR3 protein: CASSNRDRYRGDEQYF
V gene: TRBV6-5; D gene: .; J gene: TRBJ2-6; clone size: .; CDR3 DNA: TGTGCCAGCTTAATGGGGAGCTCTGGGGCCAACGTCCTGACTTTC; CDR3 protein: CASLMGSSGANVLTF
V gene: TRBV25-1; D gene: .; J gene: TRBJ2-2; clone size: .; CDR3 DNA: TGTGCCAGCAGAAACAAAAAGAACACCGGGGAGCTGTTTTTT; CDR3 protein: CASRNKKNTGELFF
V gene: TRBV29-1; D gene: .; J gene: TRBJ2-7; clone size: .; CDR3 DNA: TGCAGCGTTGTGGTCGTTGGGCGCATATTCGGCGAGCAGTACTTC; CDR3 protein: CSVVVVGRIFGEQYF
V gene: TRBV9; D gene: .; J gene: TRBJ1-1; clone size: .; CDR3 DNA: TGTGCCAGCAGCGTCGGCAGGGCGAACACTGAAGCTTTCTTT; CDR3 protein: CASSVGRANTEAFF
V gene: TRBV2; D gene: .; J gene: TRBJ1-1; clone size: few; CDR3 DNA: TGTGCCAGCAGTGAGCTCTATAAAGAAGCTTTCTTT; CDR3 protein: CASSELYKEAFF
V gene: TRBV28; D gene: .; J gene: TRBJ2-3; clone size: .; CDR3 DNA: TGTGCCAGCAGTTTCCCCCCTCGGCTAGCTATAGATACGCAGTATTTT; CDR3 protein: CASSFPPRLAIDTQYF
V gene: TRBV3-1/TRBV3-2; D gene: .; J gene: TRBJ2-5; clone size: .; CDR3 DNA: TGTGCCAGCAGCCAAGTGGTAGGGGGAGAGACCCAGTACTTC; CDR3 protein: CASSQVVGGETQYF
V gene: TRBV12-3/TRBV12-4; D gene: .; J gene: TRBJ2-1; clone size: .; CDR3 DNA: TGTGCCAGCAGTCGATCCAATGAGCAGTTCTTC; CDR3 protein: CASSRSNEQFF
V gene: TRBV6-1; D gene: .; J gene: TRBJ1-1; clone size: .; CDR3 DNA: TGTGCCAGCAGTGATCGTGGGGAGAACACTGAAGCTTTCTTT; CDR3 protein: CASSDRGENTEAFF
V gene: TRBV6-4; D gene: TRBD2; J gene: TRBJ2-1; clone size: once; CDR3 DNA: TGTGCCAGCAGTGACGGGCTAGCGGGGAACAATGAGCAGTTCTTC; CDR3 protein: CASSDGLAGNNEQFF
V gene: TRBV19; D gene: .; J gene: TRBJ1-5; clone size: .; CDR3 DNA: TGTGCCAGTAGTATTAGTCTCCCGCACGGGGGCGAGAATCAGCCCCAGCATTTT; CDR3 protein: CASSISLPHGGENQPQHF
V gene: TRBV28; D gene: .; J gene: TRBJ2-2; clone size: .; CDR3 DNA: TGTGCCAGCAGTTCCTCCTGGACCGGGCGCACCGGGGAGCTGTTTTTT; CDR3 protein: CASSSSWTGRTGELFF
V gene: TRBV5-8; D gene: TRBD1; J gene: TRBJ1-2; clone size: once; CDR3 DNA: TGTGCCAGCAGGCTAACAGGGGCCTATGGCTACACCTTC; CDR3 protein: CASRLTGAYGYTF
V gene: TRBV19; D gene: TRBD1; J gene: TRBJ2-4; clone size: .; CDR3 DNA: TGTGCCAGTAGTATCCCGGACAGGGTGGGCAAAAACATTCAGTACTTC; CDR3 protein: CASSIPDRVGKNIQYF
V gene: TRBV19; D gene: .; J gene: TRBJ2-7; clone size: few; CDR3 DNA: TGTGCCAGTAGTGACAGGATGAAGATCTACGAGCAGTACTTC; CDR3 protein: CASSDRMKIYEQYF
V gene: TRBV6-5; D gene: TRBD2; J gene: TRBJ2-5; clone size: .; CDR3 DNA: TGTGCCAGCAGTCGGACTAGTTTTCGAGAGACCCAGTACTTC; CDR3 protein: CASSRTSFRETQYF
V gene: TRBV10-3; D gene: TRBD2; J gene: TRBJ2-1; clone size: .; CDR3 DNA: TGTGCCATCAGTGAGAGCGGGAGGGACTACAATGAGCAGTTCTTC; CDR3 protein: CAISESGRDYNEQFF
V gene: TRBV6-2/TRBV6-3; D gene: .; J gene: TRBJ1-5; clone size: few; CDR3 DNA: TGTGCCAGCAGTCGCTTTCTCCAGGGTAGCAATCAGCCCCAGCATTTT; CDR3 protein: CASSRFLQGSNQPQHF
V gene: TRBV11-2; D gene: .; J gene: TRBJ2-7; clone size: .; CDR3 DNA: TGTGCCAGCAGCTACGGACAGAGCTCCTACGAGCAGTACTTC; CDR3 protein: CASSYGQSSYEQYF
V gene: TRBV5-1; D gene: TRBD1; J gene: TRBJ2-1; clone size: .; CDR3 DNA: TGCGCCAGCAGCGAAATACCCGGGACAGGCTCCTACAATGAGCAGTTCTTC; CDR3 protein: CASSEIPGTGSYNEQFF
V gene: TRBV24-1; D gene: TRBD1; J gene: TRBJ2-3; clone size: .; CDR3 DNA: TGTGCCACCAGTGATTTGAGGACAGGGAAGGGCACAGATACGCAGTATTTT; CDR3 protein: CATSDLRTGKGTDTQYF
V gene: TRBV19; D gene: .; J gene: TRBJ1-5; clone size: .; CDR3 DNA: TGTGCCAGTAGTATAGCCTCCCGATCACTCCAACGCAAGTATAGCAATCAGCCCCAGCATTTT; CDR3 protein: CASSIASRSLQRKYSNQPQHF
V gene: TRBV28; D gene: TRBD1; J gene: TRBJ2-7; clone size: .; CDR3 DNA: TGTGCCAGCAGTTCGACAGGGAACCTGTTGTACGAGCAGTACTTC; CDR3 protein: CASSSTGNLLYEQYF
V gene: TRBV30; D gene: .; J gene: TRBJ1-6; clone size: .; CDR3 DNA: TGTGCCTGGAGTGTTGCAGGGTTCAATTCACCCCTCCACTTT; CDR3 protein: CAWSVAGFNSPLHF
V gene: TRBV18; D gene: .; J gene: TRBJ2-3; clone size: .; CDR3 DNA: TGTGCCAGCTCACCAAGCGGTATCACAGATACGCAGTATTTT; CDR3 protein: CASSPSGITDTQYF
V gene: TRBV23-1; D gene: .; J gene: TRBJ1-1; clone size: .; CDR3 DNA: TGCGCCAGCAGTCACCCGGGACACCCGGCCCCTGAAGCTTTCTTT; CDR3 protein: CASSHPGHPAPEAFF
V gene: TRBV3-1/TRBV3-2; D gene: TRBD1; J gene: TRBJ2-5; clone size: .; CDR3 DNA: TGTGCCAGCAGCCCGGACAGGGGGAAAGTGGAGACCCAGTACTTC; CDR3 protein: CASSPDRGKVETQYF